Each of the 20 T cell receptor beta chains below was sequenced from the same sample in a study of identifying expanded T cells in peripheral blood (dated by TCRdb to about 2019). Library creation used the immunoSEQ multiplex PCR assay. Entries here come from immuneACCESS through TCRdb and include only in-frame sequences with V and J called. Some clones fail to appear in such tables; in the studies checked, an unresolved V gene covers under half of the shortfall, and the cause of the remainder is unknown. Within this sample are some 54,000 clones, with less than 85% of them counted one time only. The ten largest clones add up to 14% of the sample. Sequencing was performed on blood. The receptors here all came from a person aged 18 to 75 in good health.

Here the CDR3 reads CSVEDKREWSEQFF. In nucleotides, the CDR3 is TGCAGCGTTGAAGACAAGCGGGAGTGGAGTGAGCAGTTCTTC. The chain links TRBV29-1 to TRBJ2-1; TRBD2 aligns across 8 bases. V gave up 0 bases and J gave up 9 bases; unmatched junction bases: 7. The germline CDR1 and CDR2 sequences are SQVTM and ANQGSEA. The CDR3 extends over 14 amino acids.

The gene calls are TRBV11-2 and TRBJ1-1, with D unclear. Germline V gives CDR1 SGHAT, CDR2 FQNNGV. V lost 6 bases and J lost 2, with 10 bases in between. The CDR3 consists of 13 residues. The CDR3 DNA reads as TGTGCCAGCAGTTTAATGTTAAACACTGAAGCTTTCTTT. Its translation: CASSLMLNTEAFF.

The V and J genes are TRBV7-8 and TRBJ2-6; D uncertain. The germline V gene has CDR1 SGHVS and CDR2 FQNEAQ. The CDR3 totals 17 residues. The V end lost 4 bases, the J end lost 0 bases, and 13 bases lay between the germline ends. CDR3 region: CASSSLLGDSGANVLTF. Here the CDR3 DNA reads TGTGCCAGCAGCTCCCTGCTAGGAGACTCTGGGGCCAACGTCCTGACTTTC.

This clone was counted between two and nine times. The chain combines TRBV7-9 with TRBJ2-2; D gene unclear. The CDR3 sequence is 12 residues long. Germline V lookup: CDR1 SEHNR, CDR2 FQNEAQ (reference sequence). Between the trimmed V and J ends, which lost 6 bases and 4 bases, there was a span of 6 bases. This chain's CDR3 is CASSSPTGELFF. The DNA for the CDR3 is TGTGCCAGCAGTTCCCCCACCGGGGAGCTGTTTTTT.

The chain recombines TRBV9 with TRBJ2-3; TRBD1 might be the D (5 bases). The CDR3 consists of 14 residues. The germline V gene encodes CDR1 SGDLS and CDR2 YYNGEE. V gave up 0 bases and J gave up 6 bases, with 11 bases separating them. The CDR3 nucleotides read TGTGCCAGCAGCGTAGTTGACAGTCCGGATACGCAGTATTTT. It specifies CASSVVDSPDTQYF.

The chain has TRBV18 and TRBJ2-7; possibly TRBD1 or TRBD2 for D (5 bases each). Trimming stripped 5 bases from V and 3 bases from J, with 17 bases between. The germline V gene has CDR1 KGHSH and CDR2 LQKENI. This CDR3 has 15 amino acids. CDR3 region: CASSFSGTDGYEQYF. As DNA, the CDR3 is TGTGCCAGCTCATTCTCCGGGACGGACGGCTACGAGCAGTACTTC.

This chain links TRBV6-5 with TRBJ1-2; TRBD1 might be the D (5 bases). This CDR3 spans 13 amino acids. The germline CDR1 and CDR2 sequences are MNHEY and SVGAGI. Trimming stripped 3 bases from V and 4 bases from J, with 9 bases between. The CDR3 coding sequence is TGTGCCAGCAGTTATCGGGGCCCCTATGGCTACACCTTC. Amino acids: CASSYRGPYGYTF.

The chain recombines TRBV28 with TRBJ2-7, with D perhaps matching TRBD1 (6 bases). Germline lookup yields CDR1 MDHEN and CDR2 SYDVKM. This CDR3 comprises 14 residues. Trimming took 2 bases from V and 1 from J, leaving 9 bases between them. The CDR3: CASSLQGPSYEQYF. In DNA form, the CDR3 reads TGTGCCAGCAGTTTACAGGGGCCATCCTACGAGCAGTACTTC.

This sequence joins TRBV5-4 and TRBJ2-5; D is perhaps TRBD1 or TRBD2 (7 bases each). This CDR3 is 14 amino acids long. Germline V CDR1 and CDR2: SGHNT, YYREEE (reference sequence). V was shortened by 4 bases and J by 5 bases, with 15 bases between the two germline ends. The CDR3 region is CASSRGGGEETQYF. For the CDR3, the DNA is TGTGCCAGCAGCAGGGGAGGGGGCGAGGAGACCCAGTACTTC.

The CDR3 DNA reads as TGTGCCAGCAGCCTTATAGCGGGAGGGGTCTACGAGCAGTACTTC. Its protein product is CASSLIAGGVYEQYF. The J gene is TRBJ2-7, the V gene TRBV13; 11 nucleotides align to TRBD2. The CDR3 sequence is 15 residues long. Germline V gives CDR1 PRHDT, CDR2 FYEKMQ (reference sequence). The V gene end was trimmed by 5 bases and the J gene end by 3 bases; junction bases not matched to a gene: 6.

This clone was seen a handful of times. The rearrangement joins TRBV9 to TRBJ2-7; maybe TRBD1 (5 bases). This CDR3 is built from 13 residues. Germline CDR1 and CDR2: SGDLS and YYNGEE. Trimming removed 3 bases from V and 1 base from J, with 8 bases in between. The chain's CDR3 is CASSETDSYEQYF. The CDR3 nucleotides are TGTGCCAGCAGCGAGACAGATTCCTACGAGCAGTACTTC.

The V gene is TRBV5-1, the J gene TRBJ2-7; TRBD1 matches 9 bases. Per germline, CDR1 SGHRS and CDR2 YFSETQ. This CDR3 region has 15 residues. The trim removed 0 bases at V and 2 bases at J, leaving 3 bases unmatched. CDR3 DNA: TGCGCCAGCAGCTTGGGACAGGGGGGCACCTACGAGCAGTACTTC. Translating it yields CASSLGQGGTYEQYF.

This clone came up a few times. This chain connects TRBV19 to TRBJ2-7, with a weak D call TRBD2 (5 bases). V lost 3 bases and J 6 bases, leaving 12 bases between the germline ends. Germline lookup yields CDR1 LNHDA and CDR2 SQIVND (reference sequence). The CDR3 spans 13 residues. This CDR3 reads CASSMAEVSEQYF. As DNA, the CDR3 is TGTGCCAGTAGTATGGCGGAGGTGAGCGAGCAGTACTTC.

V usage is TRBV19 and J usage is TRBJ1-2, with a weak D call TRBD1 (5 bases). Germline V gives CDR1 LNHDA, CDR2 SQIVND (reference sequence). This CDR3 region has 14 residues. V lost 3 bases and J 13 bases, leaving 21 bases between the germline ends. CDR3 DNA sequence: TGTGCCAGTAGTATGAAGTTAAAACAGTGGGACCCCACCTTC. As protein: CASSMKLKQWDPTF.

The chain is built from TRBV2 and TRBJ1-2, with D maybe TRBD1 (6 bases). V was cut by 6 bases and J by 8 bases, with 22 bases left in between. Per germline, CDR1 SNHLY and CDR2 FYNNEI. This CDR3 comprises 15 residues. The CDR3 sequence: CASRRETGLSGGYTF. In DNA, the CDR3 is TGTGCCAGCAGGAGAGAGACAGGATTATCGGGAGGCTACACCTTC.

J is TRBJ1-1 and V is TRBV7-3; 8 bases line up with TRBD1. Looked up from germline, CDR1 is SGHTA and CDR2 is FQGTGA. The CDR3 length is 15 residues. The trim removed 5 bases at V and 1 base at J, leaving 6 bases unmatched. Here the CDR3 reads CASSLDRGSNTEAFF. CDR3 bases: TGTGCCAGCAGCCTAGACAGGGGTTCGAACACTGAAGCTTTCTTT.

The chain combines TRBV19 with TRBJ1-2, with D perhaps TRBD1 (6 bases). Germline loops: CDR1 LNHDA, CDR2 SQIVND (reference sequence). Between the trimmed V and J ends, which lost 4 bases and 3 bases, there was a span of 12 bases. The CDR3 covers 14 residues. In DNA form, the CDR3 reads TGTGCCAGTAGTACACTAGGGGGAGACTATGGCTACACCTTC. It codes for CASSTLGGDYGYTF.

The chain couples TRBV6-5 to TRBJ2-7, with 7 bases fitting TRBD2. The J segment lost 0 bases and the V segment lost 6 bases, leaving 5 bases of the junction unmatched. CDR1 and CDR2 from the germline V gene are MNHEY and SVGAGI. This CDR3 has 14 amino acids. In DNA, the CDR3 is TGTGCCAGCAGAACGGGGGGAAGCTCCTACGAGCAGTACTTC. It specifies CASRTGGSSYEQYF.

The sample holds a few counts of this clone. This sequence joins TRBV5-1 and TRBJ1-1, with D possibly being TRBD1 (6 bases). From germline, CDR1 is SGHRS and CDR2 YFSETQ. The length of the CDR3 is 15 residues. V was trimmed by 4 bases and J by 1 base, leaving 14 bases between them. The CDR3 sequence is CASSPMDSRNTEAFF. In DNA form, the CDR3 reads TGCGCCAGCAGCCCGATGGACAGTCGGAACACTGAAGCTTTCTTT.

The V call is TRBV5-1, the J call TRBJ1-1; D is uncertain. Germline V gene data show CDR1 as SGHRS and CDR2 as YFSETQ. This CDR3 has 14 amino acids. Trimming shortened V by 0 bases and J by 4 bases, and 10 bases separated the two germline ends. In DNA, the CDR3 is TGCGCCAGCAGCTTGGCTCCTTCGGGCACTGAAGCTTTCTTT. Residues: CASSLAPSGTEAFF.